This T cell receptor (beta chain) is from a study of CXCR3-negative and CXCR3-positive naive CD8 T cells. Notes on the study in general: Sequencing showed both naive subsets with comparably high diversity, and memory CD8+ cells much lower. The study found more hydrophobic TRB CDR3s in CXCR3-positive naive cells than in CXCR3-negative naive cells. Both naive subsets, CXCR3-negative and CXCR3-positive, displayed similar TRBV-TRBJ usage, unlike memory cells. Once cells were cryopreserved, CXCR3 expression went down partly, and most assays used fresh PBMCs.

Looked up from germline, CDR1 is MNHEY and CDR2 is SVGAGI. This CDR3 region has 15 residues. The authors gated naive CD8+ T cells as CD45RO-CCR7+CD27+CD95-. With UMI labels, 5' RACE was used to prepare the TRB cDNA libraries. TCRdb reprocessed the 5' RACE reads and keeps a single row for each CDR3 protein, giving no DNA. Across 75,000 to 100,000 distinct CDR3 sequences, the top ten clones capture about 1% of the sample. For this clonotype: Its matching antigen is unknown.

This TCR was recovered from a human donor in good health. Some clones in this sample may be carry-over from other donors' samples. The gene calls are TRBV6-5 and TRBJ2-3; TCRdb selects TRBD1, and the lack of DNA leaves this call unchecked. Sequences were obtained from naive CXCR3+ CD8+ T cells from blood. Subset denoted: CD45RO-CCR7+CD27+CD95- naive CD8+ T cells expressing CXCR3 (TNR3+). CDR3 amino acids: CASSYFQGGTDTQYF.